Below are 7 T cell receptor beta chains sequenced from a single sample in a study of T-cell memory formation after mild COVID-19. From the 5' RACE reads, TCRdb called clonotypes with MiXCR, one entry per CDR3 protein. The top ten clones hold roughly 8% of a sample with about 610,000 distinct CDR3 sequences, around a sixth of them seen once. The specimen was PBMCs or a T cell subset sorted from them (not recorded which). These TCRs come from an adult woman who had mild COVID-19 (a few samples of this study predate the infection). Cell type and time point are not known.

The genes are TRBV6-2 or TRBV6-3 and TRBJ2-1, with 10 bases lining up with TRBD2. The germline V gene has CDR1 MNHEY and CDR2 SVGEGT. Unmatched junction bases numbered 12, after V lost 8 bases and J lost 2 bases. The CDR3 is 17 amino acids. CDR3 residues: CASRPRAAGGTYNEQFF. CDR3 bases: TGTGCCAGCCGACCCCGGGCAGCGGGAGGGACCTACAATGAGCAGTTCTTC.

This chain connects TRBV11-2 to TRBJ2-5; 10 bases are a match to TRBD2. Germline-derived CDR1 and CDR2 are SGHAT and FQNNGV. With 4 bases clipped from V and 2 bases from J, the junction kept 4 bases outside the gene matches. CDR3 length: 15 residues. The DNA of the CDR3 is TGTGCCAGCAGCTCTAGCGGGAGAGATCAAGAGACCCAGTACTTC. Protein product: CASSSSGRDQETQYF.

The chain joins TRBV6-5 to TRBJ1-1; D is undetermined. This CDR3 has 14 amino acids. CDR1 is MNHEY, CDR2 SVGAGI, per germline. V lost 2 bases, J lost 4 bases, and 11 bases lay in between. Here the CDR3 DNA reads TGTGCCAGCAGTTACACTCCGGAGGGCACTGAAGCTTTCTTT. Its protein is CASSYTPEGTEAFF.

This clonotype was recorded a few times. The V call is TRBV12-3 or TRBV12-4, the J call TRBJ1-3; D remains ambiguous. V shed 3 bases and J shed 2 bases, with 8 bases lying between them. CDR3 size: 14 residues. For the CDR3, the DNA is TGTGCCAGCAGTTTGGAGGGTACTGGAAACACCATATATTTT. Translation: CASSLEGTGNTIYF.

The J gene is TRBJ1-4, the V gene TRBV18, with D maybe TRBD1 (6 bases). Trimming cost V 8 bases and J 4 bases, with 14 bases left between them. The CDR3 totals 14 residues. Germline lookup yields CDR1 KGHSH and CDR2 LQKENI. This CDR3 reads CASPKGGRNEKLFF. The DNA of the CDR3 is TGTGCCAGCCCAAAGGGGGGCCGTAATGAAAAACTGTTTTTT.

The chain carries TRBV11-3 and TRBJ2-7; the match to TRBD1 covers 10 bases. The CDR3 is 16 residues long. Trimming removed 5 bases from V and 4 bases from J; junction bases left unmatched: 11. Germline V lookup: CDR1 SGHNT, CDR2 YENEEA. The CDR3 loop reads CASSPRAGTGVYEQYF. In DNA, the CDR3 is TGTGCCAGCAGCCCCCGAGCGGGGACAGGGGTATACGAGCAGTACTTC.

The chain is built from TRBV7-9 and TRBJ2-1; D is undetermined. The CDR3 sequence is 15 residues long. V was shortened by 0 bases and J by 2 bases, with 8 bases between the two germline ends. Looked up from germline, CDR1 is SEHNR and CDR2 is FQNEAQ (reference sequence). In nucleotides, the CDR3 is TGTGCCAGCAGCTTAGCCCTCGAGGCCTACAATGAGCAGTTCTTC. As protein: CASSLALEAYNEQFF.